The following is a T cell receptor beta chain sequence with its context. Its recognized antigen is unknown. CDR3 length: 14 amino acids, cysteine to phenylalanine. Only the protein sequence is given. Based on the germline V gene, the CDR1 and CDR2 sequences are LGHNT and FRNRAP. A commercial ELISA kit detecting HCMV-specific IgG in serum was used to determine HCMV serostatus. Peripheral blood mononuclear cells were isolated from blood by Ficoll density gradient centrifugation. This specimen comes from a study of T cells expressing NK-cell markers (dated by TCRdb to between 2020 and 2021). General notes on the study: Three sorted T-cell subsets (CD3+CD56+NKG2C+, CD3+CD56+NKG2C- and CD3+CD56-NKG2C+) from fewer than 10 donors had their TCR beta-chain repertoires profiled. Among the eight sequenced donors, only one was HCMV-seronegative, while the other seven were HCMV-seropositive. The study sequenced eight donors, all healthy volunteers chosen at random: three men and five women. The libraries were sequenced on Illumina HiSeq 2000/2500, MiSeq or NextSeq, producing 2 x 150 bp reads.

Sequencing relied on an Illumina HiSeq 2000. TCR beta cDNA libraries were prepared using 5'RACE template switching, which introduced a universal primer site and unique molecular identifiers. cDNA synthesis was primed from the TCR beta constant segment, followed by two successive PCR amplification steps. On the authors' methods: Reads were demultiplexed and grouped by UMI with MIGEC, and clonotypes were assembled and quantified with MiTCR. Only TCR cDNA sequences supported by at least two reads were kept to exclude erroneous sequences. The tcR package was used for downstream repertoire analysis, with clonotypes matched between fractions based on CDR3 nucleotide sequence plus V segment. Antigen specificity was annotated against VDJdb with VDJmatch, allowing one amino acid substitution in CDR3. TCRdb reprocessed the public reads and reports one entry per CDR3 protein sequence, without DNA. The V and J calls were determined by TCRdb, not by the authors. The sample's own table lists a few hundred thousand distinct CDR3 sequences. 1.4% of the sample lies in the top ten.

Overall study outcomes, separate from this receptor: For several donors, the dominant CD3+CD56+NKG2C+ clonotypes were among the top 10 CD8+ clonotypes and accounted for about 1.0-7.0% of CD8+ T cells. Whether the expanded NKG2C-expressing T cell clones were specific for HCMV antigens remained unclear. Those dominant clonotypes were again the most abundant among CD3+CD56-NKG2C+ cells in four donors, at roughly 25-60.1%.

Material for sequencing was blood T cells: a sorted CD56 or NKG2C T cell subset, CD4+ or CD8+ T cells, or bulk PBMC T cells (not recorded which). This clonotype was obtained from a woman aged 50 to 60 in good health. Donor details come from another sample of the same person, matched by shared clones. The sequence joins TRBV12-5 to TRBJ1-5; the D call of TRBD1 rests on TCRdb alone, since no DNA is present to check it. CDR3 protein: CASGRTGGNQPQHF.